This TCR beta chain was identified during a study of CXCR3-negative and CXCR3-positive naive CD8 T cells. Those CD8+ T cells considered naive were CD45RO-CCR7+CD27+CD95-. CDR3 size: 14 residues. The V gene's germline CDR1 is LNHDA and CDR2 SQIVND (reference sequence). 5' RACE that incorporated UMI labels was used to prepare the TRB cDNA libraries. TCRdb reprocessed the 5' RACE reads, keeping one entry per CDR3 protein, no DNA. Its table records thousands of distinct CDR3 sequences. V usage is TRBV19 and J usage is TRBJ2-7; the TRBD2 assignment by TCRdb is unverifiable without DNA. The receptor comes from a human donor in good health. Some clones in this sample may be carry-over from other donors' samples. Sequencing was done on a sample of naive CXCR3- CD8+ T cells from blood. Subset in this sample: CD45RO-CCR7+CD27+CD95- naive CD8+ T cells lacking CXCR3 (TNR3-). CDR3 amino acids: CASSILAGAYEQYF.